This T cell receptor (beta chain) emerged from a study of blood T cells in healthy people across ages (dated by TCRdb to 2014 to 2015). Looking at the study overall: In model experiments, template switching captured about one uniquely barcoded TCR beta cDNA molecule for every two T cells. Age-related changes in TCR beta repertoire diversity were measured in the study by deep sequencing normalized with unique cDNA molecular identifiers. Donors were grouped into four age groups: young (average approximately 16 years), middle-aged (39), aged (about 60) and long-lived (less than 85). To avoid experimental bias, donors of different ages were spread randomly across the sequencing lanes. For two donors (one aged 18 to 29 and one aged 80 or older), the study analyzed two additional independent replicas of 1 million unique cDNA reads from the same blood draw.

About this clonotype: The specificity of this receptor is unknown. Per-base quality was not reported, and no clone a single base away is much larger than it.

The donors were 40 or so Caucasian individuals from Russia, aged 6 to 90 years, who were systemically healthy. Each donor gave approximately 9.3 milliliters of peripheral blood, collected into EDTA-treated Vacutainer tubes. Ficoll-Paque density-gradient centrifugation was used to isolate PBMCs, with at least 6 million obtained per sample. Trizol reagent was used to extract total RNA from the PBMCs, yielding at least 5 micrograms per sample. For every donor, an aliquot of PBMCs went through flow cytometry to measure the percentages of naive CD45RAhigh/CD27high T cells. Inclusive of the bounding cysteine and phenylalanine, the CDR3 is 14 residues long. Solely the CDR3 DNA is kept, with 42 bases framed from the first base. CDR1 SGHAT and CDR2 FQNNGV were looked up in the germline V gene. The V and J ends are trimmed by 6 bases and 0 bases, leaving 12 bases between them. Library preparation was by 5' RACE. Sequenced using an Illumina HiSeq 2500. The second PCR ran for about 6 to 12 cycles and used a J-beta primer mix along with a sample-barcoded 5' primer. A unique molecular identifier was introduced onto each TCR beta cDNA molecule by a template-switch 5' adaptor carrying 12 random nucleotides. Each sample yielded at least 2.5 million CDR3-containing paired-end reads. The Mint cDNA synthesis kit, primed by a TRBC-specific oligonucleotide, was used to synthesize first-strand cDNA from all RNA. After uracil-DNA glycosylase treatment, a first 18-cycle PCR used universal primers M1SS and BC2_uni_R on all cDNA. The study's processing was this. Normalization of each sample was performed by random selection of 1 million high-quality reads, each carrying a distinct molecular identifier. Reads sharing molecular identifiers were discarded rather than binned into consensus sequences. CDR3 identification, clonotype clustering and error correction used MiTCR with a Q25 quality threshold and the strictest error-elimination algorithm. A nonparametric unseen species model using Euler transformation provided a lower-bound estimate of total TCR beta diversity. TCRdb reprocessed the public reads (quality trimming at Q25 with fastp, clone calling with MiXCR) and kept in-frame beta chains. Rows with one shared CDR3 protein collapse into an entry with the most common genes and DNA. It is TCRdb's table, rather than the study itself, that gives the V and J calls and clone size. The sample table shows about 700,000 distinct CDR3 sequences, and 32% are seen once. The ten biggest clones cover over 15% of the sample.

The study at large found these results: Compared with the aged group, more naive CD4+ T cells, fewer expanded clones and increased TCR diversity were shown by the long-lived group, suggesting age selection. Total diversity estimates from one million sequenced T cells were considered lower bounds and underestimates. Observed TCR beta diversity per million T cells fell roughly linearly with age, and a significant reduction was already apparent by age around 40. There was a strong correlation between observed TCR beta diversity and the percentage of naive T cells measured by flow cytometry. Donor CMV infection status was unknown, potentially confounding age-related changes in expanded clonotypes. Because profiling used bulk unsorted PBMCs, naive and antigen-experienced compartments could not be compared conclusively.

The chain couples TRBV11-2 to TRBJ2-7; the D gene is perhaps TRBD1 or TRBD2, as each covers 5 bases. This clonotype was sampled from a woman of 80 years or more in good health. Donor details come from another sample of the same person, matched by shared clones. The sequenced sample consisted of blood. The CDR3 loop reads CASSSGASSYEQYF. The nucleotides read TGTGCCAGCAGTTCCGGGGCCAGCTCCTACGAGCAGTACTTC.